This record looks at one T cell receptor beta chain sequence and its context. Its antigen remains unidentified. No much larger clone exists at a distance of one base, and base qualities are not known. The library was made by the immunoSEQ multiplex PCR assay. For the multiplex PCR, a mixture combining 60 forward primers for TCR Vbeta segments and 13 reverse primers for TCR Jbeta segments was used. A multiplex PCR assay on genomic DNA amplified the CDR3 region of rearranged TCR beta genes. The amplified TCR beta libraries were sequenced on the Illumina HiSeq System as 87-base-pair reads. As for how the authors treated the data: A later analysis tallied around 87 million unique TCR beta chains across the 610 or so repertoires, and 10 million to 11 million of those chains were shared by two or more donors. To remove PCR and sequencing errors, raw reads were error-corrected and collapsed into unique sequences using a nearest-neighbor algorithm that merged closely related sequences. V, D and J gene segments were assigned by aligning CDR3 sequences to IMGT reference sequences. For a sequence to be retained, a match of at least six nucleotides to both a V gene segment and a J gene segment was required. A rearrangement counted as productive if the CDR3 had no stop codons and remained in frame with V and J, and every other rearrangement counted as non-productive. CDR3 was defined by IMGT convention, running from the second conserved V-encoded cysteine to the conserved J-encoded phenylalanine. Sequences without an unambiguous match to a single V gene segment were excluded from the earlier analysis of a few hundred of the donors. An earlier analysis of fewer than 750 of the donors called V segments functional above 56.7% productive rearrangements and segregating when the between-donor standard deviation exceeded 5%. A statistical classification framework was built for diagnosing cytomegalovirus status from the catalog of TCR beta chain sequences. V and J gene assignment, in a later analysis, came from comparing TCR nucleotide sequences with IMGT/GENE-DB human TR gene sequences. The TCRdist pipeline was used in a later analysis to assign CDR3 sequences and most-parsimonious VDJ recombination scenarios. A later analysis defined each TCR beta chain by its CDR3 amino acid sequence plus V-gene family, and excluded reads lacking a unique V-gene family. To address suspected cross-contamination and a sequencing artifact, a later analysis removed roughly 640 highly shared, low-generation-probability nucleotide sequences. A later analysis calculated a clonal expansion index for each public chain from normalized within-repertoire ranks of inferred template counts. In a later analysis, generation probabilities were computed with a VDJ recombination model fitted to out-of-frame rearrangements, and the resulting probabilities were checked against IGoR. Hypergeometric tests were used in a later analysis to score TCR-TCR, TCR-HLA and TCR-CMV co-occurrence, with a repertoire-size bias correction applied to the TCR pairs. In a later analysis, false discovery rates were estimated by permuting HLA or CMV assignments 20 times. In a later analysis, co-occurring TCRs were grouped using DBSCAN, and TCRdist sequence similarity was added for clustering within HLA-allele-positive subsets. For co-occurrence clustering, repertoires with fewer than 30,000 or more than 120,000 public chains were excluded, along with a handful of repertoires with anomalous nucleotide sharing. What TCRdb holds here is the immuneACCESS table cut down to in-frame rearrangements. Part of the clones is not present; checked against another copy, under half of the missing clones reflect an unresolved V gene, and the others are unexplained. D and trimming were read from the DNA, whereas the V and J calls and clone size are those reported in that table. The sample yields approximately 110,000 clones; 73% were counted once. Of the sample, more than 4.5% falls within the top ten clones.

The sample originates from a study of cytomegalovirus exposure and HLA in healthy donors (dated by TCRdb to the late 2010s). Background on the whole study: According to an earlier analysis of around 600 of the donors, about 179 million T cells yielded 95 million to 140 million unique TCR beta sequences and approximately 300 Gb of sequence data. An early release covering about 600 HLA-typed donors comprised approximately 290 gigabases of sequencing data and 65 million to 100 million unique TCR sequences. The genetic ancestry cluster associated with self-reported Caucasian donors included 81% of the roughly 410 genotyped donors. The aim of the study was to test whether cataloging public T cell receptors could identify signatures of past pathogen exposure. The study used immunosequencing to profile the T cell repertoires of more than 650 subjects and linked those repertoires to cytomegalovirus serostatus. A separate validation cohort of more than 100 different subjects was used in addition to the roughly 720-subject first cohort. To predict cytomegalovirus infection status, the study combined high-throughput TCR immunosequencing, statistical association of individual TCRs with disease status, and machine learning. A later analysis re-examined previously published TCR beta repertoires from more than 650 donors and added high-resolution HLA genotyping to investigate patterns of TCR occurrence. The later analysis used no new phenotypic data to find candidate immune exposures, relying instead on TCR beta sequences and their occurrence across donors. An earlier analysis of more than 450 of the donors used high-throughput TCR beta sequencing to judge whether each TCR beta V gene segment behaved as functional or pseudogenic. Alongside the repertoire data, information on donor age, sex, ethnicity and CMV serostatus was compiled. A later genetic analysis took genome-wide SNP genotypes for about 55% of the 666 donors and used that subset as a discovery cohort. All discovery cohort repertoires had been generated on a single sequencing platform. Class I and class II HLA loci were covered by the typing at four-digit resolution. The number of typed donors differed by locus: 629-630 for A, B, C, DRB1 and DQB1; roughly 510 for DQA1; about 600 for DPA1; and some 430 for DPB1. Because of strong linkage in the cohort, five DR-DQ haplotypes were treated as single units for association and clustering. Across approximately 400 genotyped donors of the cohort, an average of about 200,000 unique TCR beta nucleotide sequences per donor were sequenced, and 15% to 20% of those sequences were non-productive.

Taken from cysteine to phenylalanine, the CDR3 has 13 residues. The CDR3 DNA has 39 bases and is translated from base 1. V loses 7 bases, J loses 2 bases, and the germline ends lie 13 bases apart. CDR1 and CDR2, per the germline V gene, are SQVTM and ANQGSEA. The cohort consisted of 666 healthy bone marrow donors. All cohort members were sampled while nominally healthy, although unrecorded immune exposures were likely present. The donor was CMV seropositive and was included in the group of 270 or so seropositive cohort members. Each donor provided a peripheral blood sample, and peripheral blood mononuclear cells were used for TCR beta sequencing. The Qiagen DNeasy Blood Extraction Kit was used to extract genomic DNA from the blood cell samples. Broader findings and caveats from the paper: The sequencing pipeline was judged likely to have produced a cluster of highly shared sequence variants as a technical artifact. In a later genetic analysis, a missense DCLRE1C variant was associated with V-gene and J-gene trimming of TCR beta chains, and the association was replicated in an independent cohort. Sequencing depth was assumed to be roughly uniform across donors in the presence/absence analyses, though that assumption may not hold. A further reported finding was that TCR beta sequences accurately predicted the HLA-A and HLA-B alleles for most subjects in the first cohort. A later analysis found that most CMV-associated TCR beta chains appeared HLA-restricted, with HLA associations seemingly driven largely by CMV exposure. Some IMGT-functional V segments, including TRBV6-2 and TRBV6-3, could not be told apart with the 87-base-pair reads, so those segments were excluded. At a false discovery rate of 0.05, a later analysis linked about 16,000 TCR beta sequences to specific HLA alleles. A few of the identified cytomegalovirus-associated TCR beta chains were confirmed in vitro to be specific for cytomegalovirus antigens. Broadly in line with IMGT annotations, most TCR beta V segments showed up in productive rearrangements about 87% or about 30% of the time in an earlier analysis of roughly 590 of the donors. Because counts were too low, seventeen rarely observed V segments, including chromosome 9 orphons, were excluded from the earlier analysis of 587 of the donors. Linkage disequilibrium might explain the correlated functional status among segregating V segments, but an unknown experimental factor could not be ruled out. Only TCR beta chains were sequenced in this cohort, and the absence of alpha or paired-chain data limited detectable features. Because some donors lacked HLA typing at each locus, the association tests relied only on the typed subset. Assigning TCR associations to individual alleles was difficult when HLA alleles, especially DR and DQ, strongly co-occurred. In a later analysis, HLA-associated TCR beta chains showed more clonal expansion and lower generation probabilities than non-associated chains that were equally common. The only immune exposure information available for the cohort was CMV serostatus. In a later genetic analysis, fewer N-insertions in productive TCRs were reported among donors in an Asian-associated ancestry cluster than the 666-donor mean. A total of roughly 160 TCR beta chains were listed by the study as associated with cytomegalovirus. Across donors, most TCR sequences were observed very rarely, whereas some public TCRs were present in many individuals. A later analysis reported that several top co-occurrence clusters appeared linked to parvovirus B19, influenza, CMV and Epstein-Barr virus. The authors suggested that the approach could potentially be generalized to other disease states and immunological phenotypes. In a later analysis, TCR association rates were found to vary across HLA loci, with the most associated TCRs seen for DRB1 alleles and the fewest for HLA-C alleles. The classifier was reported to diagnose cytomegalovirus status with high specificity and sensitivity in both the original and validation cohorts.

The clonotype originates from a man between 60 and 70 years old in good health and CMV-seropositive. Sequences were obtained from PBMCs. The receptor chain draws on TRBV29-1 and TRBJ2-3, with a weak D call of TRBD2 (6 bases match). Here the CDR3 is given as CSGDGGVTDTQYF. The DNA sequence reads TGCAGCGGAGACGGGGGTGTCACAGATACGCAGTATTTT.